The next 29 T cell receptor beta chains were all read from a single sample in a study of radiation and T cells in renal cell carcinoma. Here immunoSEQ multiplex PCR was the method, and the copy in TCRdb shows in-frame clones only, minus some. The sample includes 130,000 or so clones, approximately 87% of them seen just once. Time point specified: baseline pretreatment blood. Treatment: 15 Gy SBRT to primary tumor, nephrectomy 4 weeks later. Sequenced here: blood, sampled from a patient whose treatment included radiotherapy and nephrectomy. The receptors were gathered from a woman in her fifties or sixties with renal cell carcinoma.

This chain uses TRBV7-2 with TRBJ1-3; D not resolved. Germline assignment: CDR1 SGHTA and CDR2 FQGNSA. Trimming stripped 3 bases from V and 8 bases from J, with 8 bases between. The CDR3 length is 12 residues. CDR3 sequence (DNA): TGTGCCAGCAGCTTGGGGATGGACACCATATATTTT. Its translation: CASSLGMDTIYF.

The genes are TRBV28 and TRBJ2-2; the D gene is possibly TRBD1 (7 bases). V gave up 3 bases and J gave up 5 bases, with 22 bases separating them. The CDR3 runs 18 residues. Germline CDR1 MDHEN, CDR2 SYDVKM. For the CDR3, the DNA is TGTGCCAGCAGTTTTTTCGGCCTTGAGACAGGGAGGACCGGGGAGCTGTTTTTT. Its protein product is CASSFFGLETGRTGELFF.

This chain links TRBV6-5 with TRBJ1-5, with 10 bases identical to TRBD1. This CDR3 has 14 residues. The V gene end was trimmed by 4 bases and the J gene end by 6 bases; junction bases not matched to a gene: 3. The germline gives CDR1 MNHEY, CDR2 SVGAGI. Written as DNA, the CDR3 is TGTGCCAGCAGTTGGCGGACAGGGGGTCAGCCCCAGCATTTT. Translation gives CASSWRTGGQPQHF.

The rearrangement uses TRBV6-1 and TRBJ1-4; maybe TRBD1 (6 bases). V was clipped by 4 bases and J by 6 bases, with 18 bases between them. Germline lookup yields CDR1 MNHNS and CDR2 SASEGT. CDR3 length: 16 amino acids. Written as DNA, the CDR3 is TGTGCCAGCAGTGCAAGCGGGGGGCGTCCGGATGAAAAACTGTTTTTT. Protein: CASSASGGRPDEKLFF.

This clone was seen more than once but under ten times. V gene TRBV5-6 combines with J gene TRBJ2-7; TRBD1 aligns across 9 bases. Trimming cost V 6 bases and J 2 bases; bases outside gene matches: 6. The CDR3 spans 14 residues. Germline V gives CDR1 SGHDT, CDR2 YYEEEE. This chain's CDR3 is CASNPTGGTYEQYF. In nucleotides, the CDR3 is TGTGCCAGCAACCCGACAGGGGGGACCTACGAGCAGTACTTC.

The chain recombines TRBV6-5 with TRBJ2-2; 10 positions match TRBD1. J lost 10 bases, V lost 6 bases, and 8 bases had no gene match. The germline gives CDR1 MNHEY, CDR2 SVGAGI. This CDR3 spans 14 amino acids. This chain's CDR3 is CASRSGTGAAELFF. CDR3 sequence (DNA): TGTGCCAGCAGATCCGGGACAGGGGCGGCGGAGCTGTTTTTT.

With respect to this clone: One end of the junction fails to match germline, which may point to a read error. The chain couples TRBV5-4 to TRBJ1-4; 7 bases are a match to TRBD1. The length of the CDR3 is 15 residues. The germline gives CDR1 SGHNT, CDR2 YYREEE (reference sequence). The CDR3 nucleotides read TGCGCCAGCAGCCAGGAACGACAGGGTTCCGAAAAACTGTTTTTT. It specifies CASSQERQGSEKLFF. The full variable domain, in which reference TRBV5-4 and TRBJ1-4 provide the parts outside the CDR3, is ETGVTQSPTHLIKTRGQQVTLRCSSQSGHNTVSWYQQALGQGPQFIFQYYREEENGRGNFPPRFSGLQFPNYSSELNVNALELDDSALYLCASSQERQGSEKLFFGSGTQLSVL.

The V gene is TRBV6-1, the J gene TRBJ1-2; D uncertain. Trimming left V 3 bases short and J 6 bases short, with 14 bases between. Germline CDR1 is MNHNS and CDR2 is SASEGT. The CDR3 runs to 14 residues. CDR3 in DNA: TGTGCCAGCAGTGAGCTCTCACAAACGGATGGCTACACCTTC. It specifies CASSELSQTDGYTF.

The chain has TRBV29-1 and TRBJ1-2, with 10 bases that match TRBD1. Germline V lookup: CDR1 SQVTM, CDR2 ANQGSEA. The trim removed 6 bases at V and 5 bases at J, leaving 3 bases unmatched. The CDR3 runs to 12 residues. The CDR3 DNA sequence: TGCAGCGTCCGGACAGGGGGGTATGGCTACACCTTC. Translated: CSVRTGGYGYTF.

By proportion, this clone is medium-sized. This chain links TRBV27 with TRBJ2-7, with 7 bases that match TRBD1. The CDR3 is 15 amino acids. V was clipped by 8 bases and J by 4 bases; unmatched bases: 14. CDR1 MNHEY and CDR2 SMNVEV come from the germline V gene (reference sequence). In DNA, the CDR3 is TGTGCCAGCGGGGCAGCAGGGGGTAGGGTATACGAGCAGTACTTC. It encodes CASGAAGGRVYEQYF.

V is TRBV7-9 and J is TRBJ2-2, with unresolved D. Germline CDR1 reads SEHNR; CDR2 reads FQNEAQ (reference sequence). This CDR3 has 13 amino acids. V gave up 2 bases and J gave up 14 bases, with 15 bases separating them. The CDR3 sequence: CASSLMGVGDLFF. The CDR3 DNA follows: TGTGCCAGCAGCTTAATGGGTGTCGGAGACCTGTTTTTT.

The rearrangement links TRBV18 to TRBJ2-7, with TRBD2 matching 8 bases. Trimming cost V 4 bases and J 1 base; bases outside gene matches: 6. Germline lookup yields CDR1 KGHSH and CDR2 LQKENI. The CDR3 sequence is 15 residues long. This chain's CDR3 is CASSRSGGESYEQYF. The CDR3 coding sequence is TGTGCCAGCTCACGCTCGGGGGGGGAATCCTACGAGCAGTACTTC.

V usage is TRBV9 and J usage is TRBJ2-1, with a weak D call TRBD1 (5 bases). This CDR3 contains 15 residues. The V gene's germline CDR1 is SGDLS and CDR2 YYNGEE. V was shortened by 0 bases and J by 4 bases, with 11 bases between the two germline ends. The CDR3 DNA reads TGTGCCAGCAGCGTAGCTCCAGGGAATTACAATGAGCAGTTCTTC. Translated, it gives CASSVAPGNYNEQFF. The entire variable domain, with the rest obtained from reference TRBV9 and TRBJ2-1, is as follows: DSGVTQTPKHLITATGQRVTLRCSPRSGDLSVYWYQQSLDQGLQFLIQYYNGEERAKGNILERFSAQQFPDLHSELNLSSLELGDSALYFCASSVAPGNYNEQFFGPGTRLTVL.

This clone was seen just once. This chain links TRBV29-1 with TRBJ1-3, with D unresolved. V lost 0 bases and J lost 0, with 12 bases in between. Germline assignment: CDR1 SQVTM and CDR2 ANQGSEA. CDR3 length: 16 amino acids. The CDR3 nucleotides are TGCAGCGTTGAAGATTATGCCAGTACCTCTGGAAACACCATATATTTT. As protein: CSVEDYASTSGNTIYF.

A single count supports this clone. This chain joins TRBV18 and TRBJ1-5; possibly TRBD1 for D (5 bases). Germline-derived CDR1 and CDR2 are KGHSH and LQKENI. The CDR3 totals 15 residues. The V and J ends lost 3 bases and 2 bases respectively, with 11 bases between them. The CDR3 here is CASSPEVGGNQPQHF. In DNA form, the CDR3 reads TGTGCCAGCTCACCGGAGGTGGGGGGCAATCAGCCCCAGCATTTT.

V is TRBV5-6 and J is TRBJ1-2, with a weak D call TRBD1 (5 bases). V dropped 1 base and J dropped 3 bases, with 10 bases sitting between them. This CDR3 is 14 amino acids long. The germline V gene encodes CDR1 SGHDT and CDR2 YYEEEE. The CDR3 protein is CASSLLRGDYGYTF. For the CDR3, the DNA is TGTGCCAGCAGCTTGTTAAGAGGGGACTATGGCTACACCTTC.

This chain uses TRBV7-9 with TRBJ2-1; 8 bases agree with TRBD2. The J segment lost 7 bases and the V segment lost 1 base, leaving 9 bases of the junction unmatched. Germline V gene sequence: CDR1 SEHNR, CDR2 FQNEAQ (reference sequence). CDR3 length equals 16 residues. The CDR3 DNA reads TGTGCCAGCAGCTTAGTTTCTAGCGGGCGGTTGAATGAGCAGTTCTTC. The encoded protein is CASSLVSSGRLNEQFF.

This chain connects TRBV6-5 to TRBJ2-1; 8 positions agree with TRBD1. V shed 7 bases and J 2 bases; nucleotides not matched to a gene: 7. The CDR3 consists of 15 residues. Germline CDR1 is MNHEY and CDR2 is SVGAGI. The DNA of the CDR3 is TGTGCCAGCACCCCCGAGGGACAGGCCTACAATGAGCAGTTCTTC. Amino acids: CASTPEGQAYNEQFF.

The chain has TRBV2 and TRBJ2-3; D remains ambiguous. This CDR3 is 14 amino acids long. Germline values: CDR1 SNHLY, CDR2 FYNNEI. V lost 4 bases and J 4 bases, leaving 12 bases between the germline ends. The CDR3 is CASSAASVSDTQYF. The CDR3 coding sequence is TGTGCCAGCAGTGCCGCCAGCGTTTCAGATACGCAGTATTTT.

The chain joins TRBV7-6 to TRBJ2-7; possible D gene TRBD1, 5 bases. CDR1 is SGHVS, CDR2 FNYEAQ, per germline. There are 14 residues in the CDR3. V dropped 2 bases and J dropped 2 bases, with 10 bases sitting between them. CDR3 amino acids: CASSLSQGTYEQYF. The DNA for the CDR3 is TGTGCCAGCAGCTTAAGTCAGGGAACCTACGAGCAGTACTTC.

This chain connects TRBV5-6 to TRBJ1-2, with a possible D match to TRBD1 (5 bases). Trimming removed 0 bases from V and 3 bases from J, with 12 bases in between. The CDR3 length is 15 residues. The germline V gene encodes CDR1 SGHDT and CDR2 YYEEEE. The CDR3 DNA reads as TGTGCCAGCAGCTTGGCCGCCAGGGTGGACTATGGCTACACCTTC. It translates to CASSLAARVDYGYTF.

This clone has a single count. The CDR3 loop is CASSLFRGELFF. For the CDR3, the DNA is TGTGCCAGCAGCTTATTTCGCGGGGAGCTGTTTTTT. This rearrangement joins TRBV11-2 to TRBJ2-2; D ambiguous. The V gene lost 2 bases and the J gene lost 7 bases, with 5 bases spanning the gap. The CDR3 covers 12 residues. Germline CDR1 and CDR2: SGHAT and FQNNGV.

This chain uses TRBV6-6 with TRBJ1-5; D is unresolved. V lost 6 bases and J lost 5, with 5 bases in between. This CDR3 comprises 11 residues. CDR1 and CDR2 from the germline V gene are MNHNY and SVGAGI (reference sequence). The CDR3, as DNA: TGTGCCAGCAGGCTGGATCAGCCCCAGCATTTT. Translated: CASRLDQPQHF.

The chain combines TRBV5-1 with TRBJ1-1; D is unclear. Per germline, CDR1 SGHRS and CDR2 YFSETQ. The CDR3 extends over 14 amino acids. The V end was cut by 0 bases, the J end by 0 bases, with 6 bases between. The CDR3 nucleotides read TGCGCCAGCAGCTTGGGCAGGCTGAACACTGAAGCTTTCTTT. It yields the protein CASSLGRLNTEAFF.

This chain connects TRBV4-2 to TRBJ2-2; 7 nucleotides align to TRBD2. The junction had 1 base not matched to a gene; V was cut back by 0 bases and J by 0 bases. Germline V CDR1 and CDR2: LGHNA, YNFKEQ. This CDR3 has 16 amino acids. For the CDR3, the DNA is TGTGCCAGCAGCCAAGAGGCGGGAGCGAACACCGGGGAGCTGTTTTTT. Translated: CASSQEAGANTGELFF.

The CDR3 is CASSYAVGDQYF. The CDR3 DNA reads as TGTGCCAGCAGTTACGCCGTTGGGGACCAGTACTTC. The rearrangement joins TRBV6-6 to TRBJ2-5; no firm D call. Trimming stripped 2 bases from V and 10 bases from J, with 11 bases between. The CDR3 length is 12 residues. The germline gives CDR1 MNHNY, CDR2 SVGAGI (reference sequence).

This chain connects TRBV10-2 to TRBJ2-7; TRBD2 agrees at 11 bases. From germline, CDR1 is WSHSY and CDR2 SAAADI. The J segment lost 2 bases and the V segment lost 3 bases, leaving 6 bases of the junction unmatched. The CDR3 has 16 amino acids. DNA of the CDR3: TGCGCCAGCAGTGACATTGGGACTAGCGGAACCTACGAGCAGTACTTC. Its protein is CASSDIGTSGTYEQYF.

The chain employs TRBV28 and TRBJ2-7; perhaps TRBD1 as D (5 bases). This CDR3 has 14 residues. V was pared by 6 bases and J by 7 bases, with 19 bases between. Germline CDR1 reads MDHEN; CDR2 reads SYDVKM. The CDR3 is CASSPTEMGSEQYF. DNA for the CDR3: TGTGCCAGCAGCCCGACAGAGATGGGTAGTGAGCAGTACTTC.

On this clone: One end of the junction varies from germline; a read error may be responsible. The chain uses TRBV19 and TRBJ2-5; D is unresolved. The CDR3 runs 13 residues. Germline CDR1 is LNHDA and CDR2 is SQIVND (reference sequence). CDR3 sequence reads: CASSISHQETQHF. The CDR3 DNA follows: TGTGCCAGTAGTATTTCCCACCAAGAGACCCAGCACTTC.